These 26 T cell receptor beta chains share one sample of origin, sequenced in a study of shared clonotypes between healthy human individuals (dated by TCRdb to 2018 to 2021). Libraries came from the immunoSEQ multiplex PCR assay. Here the immuneACCESS table is served through TCRdb, limited to in-frame sequences with V and J called. Missing clones are a known gap in these copies; in checked studies unresolved V genes cover under half, and the rest lacks a known reason. This sample comprises some 2,000,000 clones, more than 90% of them detected only once. The top ten hold roughly 0.13% of the sample. The source material was naive CD4+ T cells sorted from blood. The cell subset or site tag for this specimen amounts to: CD45RA+ positively selected. Receptors were obtained from a man aged 18 to 30 in good health.

V gene TRBV6-6 combines with J gene TRBJ2-2; possible D gene TRBD2, 5 bases. V lost 5 bases and J 4 bases, leaving 17 bases between the germline ends. The CDR3 is made up of 16 amino acids. CDR1 and CDR2 from the germline V gene are MNHNY and SVGAGI (reference sequence). The CDR3 nucleotides read TGTGCCAGCAGTAAGGGCGACACGGGGTCCACCGGGGAGCTGTTTTTT. Translation: CASSKGDTGSTGELFF.

The chain recombines TRBV2 with TRBJ2-7; D perhaps matches TRBD1 (6 bases). The V and J ends lost 10 bases and 0 bases respectively, with 16 bases between them. This CDR3 spans 14 amino acids. Germline V gene data show CDR1 as SNHLY and CDR2 as FYNNEI. The CDR3 loop is CATKDSWASYEQYF. DNA for the CDR3: TGTGCCACCAAGGACAGCTGGGCCTCCTACGAGCAGTACTTC.

This clone has just one count. The rearrangement links TRBV6-6 to TRBJ2-7; 7 nucleotides line up with TRBD1. The CDR3 totals 14 residues. The junction had 8 bases not matched to a gene; V was cut back by 5 bases and J by 4 bases. The germline V gene encodes CDR1 MNHNY and CDR2 SVGAGI (reference sequence). CDR3 nucleotide sequence: TGTGCCAGCAGTGGGGGACAGCTCTGGTACGAGCAGTACTTC. This translates into CASSGGQLWYEQYF.

V and J are TRBV11-2 and TRBJ2-3; possibly TRBD1 or TRBD2 for D (5 bases each). Per germline, CDR1 SGHAT and CDR2 FQNNGV. CDR3 size: 15 residues. Deletions cut 4 bases from V and 0 bases from J, with 11 bases between. CDR3 coding DNA: TGTGCCAGCAGCTGGGACGGGGCAAGCACAGATACGCAGTATTTT. It specifies CASSWDGASTDTQYF.

This chain connects TRBV4-3 to TRBJ1-1; D gene ambiguous. CDR3 length: 11 amino acids. The V end was cut by 6 bases, the J end by 2 bases, with 4 bases between. The germline V gene has CDR1 LGHNA and CDR2 YSLEER. This chain's CDR3 is CASRGNTEAFF. The CDR3 DNA reads TGCGCCAGCAGAGGTAACACTGAAGCTTTCTTT.

This clone came up once. The gene calls are TRBV7-8 and TRBJ2-5; TRBD1 matches at 7 bases. J was trimmed by 2 bases and V by 5 bases; bases with no gene match: 8. This CDR3 spans 15 amino acids. CDR1 and CDR2 (germline): SGHVS, FQNEAQ. The CDR3: CASSGRTGKQETQYF. For the CDR3, the DNA is TGTGCCAGCAGCGGACGGACAGGCAAACAAGAGACCCAGTACTTC. Together with reference TRBV7-8 and TRBJ2-5, the CDR3 gives the full variable domain: GAGVSQSPRYKVAKRGQDVALRCDPISGHVSLFWYQQALGQGPEFLTYFQNEAQLDKSGLPSDRFFAERPEGSVSTLKIQRTQQEDSAVYLCASSGRTGKQETQYFGPGTRLLVL.

The V gene is TRBV30, the J gene TRBJ2-7; D not resolved. Germline CDR1 and CDR2: GTSNPN and SVGIG (reference sequence). The CDR3 extends over 12 amino acids. V lost 0 bases to trimming and J lost 9 bases, with 12 bases between them. The CDR3 here is CAWSVPPGGQYF. DNA for the CDR3: TGTGCCTGGAGTGTTCCACCAGGCGGGCAGTACTTC.

V gene TRBV10-3 combines with J gene TRBJ2-1; 13 bases map to TRBD2. Germline V lookup: CDR1 ENHRY, CDR2 SYGVKD. There are 14 residues in the CDR3. J lost 6 bases, V lost 11 bases, and 7 bases had no gene match. The CDR3 DNA sequence: TGTGCCGTCCCAACTAGCGGGGGGGCCAATGAGCAGTTCTTC. This gives the protein CAVPTSGGANEQFF.

This rearrangement joins TRBV6-4 to TRBJ1-5; a possible D gene is TRBD1 (6 bases). The V end was cut by 3 bases, the J end by 0 bases, with 18 bases between. The CDR3 is 18 amino acids. Germline V lookup: CDR1 MRHNA, CDR2 SNTAGT. In nucleotides, the CDR3 is TGTGCCAGCAGTGAGCACGACGAGGCAGGGGATAGCAATCAGCCCCAGCATTTT. Translating gives CASSEHDEAGDSNQPQHF.

This clone has only a few counts. This sequence joins TRBV14 and TRBJ1-2; D ambiguous. Trimming pared 0 bases from V and 4 bases from J, leaving 9 bases between. There are 14 residues in the CDR3. Per the germline V gene, CDR1 is SGHDN and CDR2 is FVKESK. Here the CDR3 DNA reads TGTGCCAGCAGCCAAGATGTTCCAGGCTATGGCTACACCTTC. It specifies CASSQDVPGYGYTF.

The chain joins TRBV28 to TRBJ1-2; tentative D call: TRBD1 (6 bases). Germline CDR1 reads MDHEN; CDR2 reads SYDVKM. The CDR3 spans 15 residues. Trimming pared 6 bases from V and 4 bases from J, leaving 18 bases between. This chain's CDR3 is CASSKGPTGIYGYTF. CDR3 nucleotides: TGTGCCAGCAGCAAAGGGCCAACAGGGATCTATGGCTACACCTTC.

V gene TRBV10-1 combines with J gene TRBJ2-2; 8 bases fit TRBD1. This CDR3 spans 14 amino acids. The ends lost 2 bases at V and 8 bases at J; junction bases unmatched: 4. The germline gives CDR1 WNHNN, CDR2 SYGVQD (reference sequence). As DNA, the CDR3 is TGCGCCAGCAGTGAGAACAGGGGGATTGGGGAGCTGTTTTTT. It encodes CASSENRGIGELFF.

As to this clone: At the DNA level, this CDR3 is encoded by other sequences in the same sample as well. The rearrangement uses TRBV18 and TRBJ2-7, with TRBD1 matching over 11 bases. V shed 4 bases and J 1 base; nucleotides not matched to a gene: 3. There are 15 residues in the CDR3. Per germline, CDR1 KGHSH and CDR2 LQKENI. Here the CDR3 DNA reads TGTGCCAGCTCACGGGGGACAGGGGGGTCCTACGAGCAGTACTTC. This encodes CASSRGTGGSYEQYF.

This clone showed up just once. The chain combines TRBV4-1 with TRBJ1-1, with TRBD1 identical over 9 bases. Germline V gene data show CDR1 as MGHRA and CDR2 as YSYEKL. V gave up 4 bases and J gave up 3 bases; unmatched junction bases: 12. CDR3 length: 17 residues. The CDR3 loop is CASSPSSRTGDYTEAFF. CDR3 nucleotides: TGCGCCAGCAGCCCCTCTTCCCGGACAGGGGACTACACTGAAGCTTTCTTT.

This clone was found once. This chain's CDR3 is CAISESQYYGYTF. CDR3 nucleotides: TGTGCCATCAGTGAAAGTCAGTACTATGGCTACACCTTC. The genes are TRBV10-3 and TRBJ1-2; D is unclear. From germline, CDR1 is ENHRY and CDR2 SYGVKD. With 3 bases removed from V and 3 bases from J, the gap between germline ends came to 8 bases. This CDR3 has 13 amino acids.

This clone appeared once. This sequence joins TRBV20-1 and TRBJ2-5, with D unclear. The CDR3 consists of 11 residues. Germline V gene data show CDR1 as DFQATT and CDR2 as SNEGSKA (reference sequence). V shed 5 bases and J shed 6 bases, with 10 bases lying between them. In nucleotides, the CDR3 is TGCAGTGCTCGCCAGGTCCAGACCCAGTACTTC. This sequence encodes CSARQVQTQYF.

The chain couples TRBV12-5 to TRBJ2-7; D gene ambiguous. There are 18 residues in the CDR3. V lost 1 base and J 0 bases, leaving 19 bases between the germline ends. The germline CDR1 and CDR2 sequences are LGHNT and FRNRAP. CDR3 sequence reads: CASGLAPRAYRSSYEQYF. The DNA for the CDR3 is TGTGCTAGTGGTTTGGCACCCCGGGCCTATCGAAGCTCCTACGAGCAGTACTTC.

A note on this clone: Other DNA sequences from this sample encode an identical CDR3 as well. The rearrangement uses TRBV7-8 and TRBJ1-3; D is unclear. In germline, CDR1 is SGHVS, CDR2 FQNEAQ. V lost 1 base and J lost 0, with 1 base in between. This CDR3 is 13 amino acids long. The CDR3 loop is CASSLGSGNTIYF. The CDR3 DNA sequence: TGTGCCAGCAGCTTAGGCTCTGGAAACACCATATATTTT.

The rearrangement links TRBV4-2 to TRBJ2-1; 8 bases line up with TRBD1. The germline CDR1 and CDR2 sequences are LGHNA and YNFKEQ. The CDR3 spans 15 residues. The V segment lost 0 bases and the J segment 8 bases; nucleotides outside the gene matches: 6. CDR3 residues: CASSQDWTGWDEQFF. The CDR3 coding sequence is TGTGCCAGCAGCCAAGACTGGACAGGGTGGGATGAGCAGTTCTTC.

The rearrangement joins TRBV30 to TRBJ1-1; D might be TRBD1 (5 bases). The CDR3 runs to 14 residues. Per the germline V gene, CDR1 is GTSNPN and CDR2 is SVGIG (reference sequence). V was clipped by 4 bases and J by 3 bases, with 15 bases between them. The CDR3 protein is CAWTLSGADTEAFF. The CDR3 DNA is TGTGCCTGGACTCTATCCGGGGCCGACACTGAAGCTTTCTTT. The variable domain in full, completed from reference TRBV30 and TRBJ1-1, reads SQTIHQWPATLVQPVGSPLSLECTVEGTSNPNLYWYRQAAGRGLQLLFYSVGIGQISSEVPQNLSASRPQDRQFILSSKKLLLSDSGFYLCAWTLSGADTEAFFGQGTRLTVV.

The chain recombines TRBV28 with TRBJ1-1; perhaps TRBD1 as D (5 bases). Germline CDR1 reads MDHEN; CDR2 reads SYDVKM. The germline V and J ends were trimmed by 6 bases and 1 base, with 12 bases remaining between them. CDR3 length: 14 residues. The CDR3 loop is CASSVQETNTEAFF. CDR3 coding DNA: TGTGCCAGCAGCGTACAGGAAACGAACACTGAAGCTTTCTTT.

The V call is TRBV7-3, the J call TRBJ1-2; 7 nucleotides align to TRBD1. The length of the CDR3 is 15 residues. After removal of 2 bases from V and 2 bases from J, the junction contained 5 bases not matched to a gene. Germline V gene lookup returns CDR1 SGHTA and CDR2 FQGTGA. DNA of the CDR3: TGTGCCAGCAGCTTAGAGGAAGGGGGCAACTATGGCTACACCTTC. Translating gives CASSLEEGGNYGYTF.

The chain combines TRBV18 with TRBJ2-5; 8 bases line up with TRBD2. Losses at the gene ends were 8 bases for V and 0 bases for J; bases not matched to a gene: 8. Germline V gene sequence: CDR1 KGHSH, CDR2 LQKENI. The CDR3 is made up of 15 amino acids. The CDR3 protein is CASAGGAGDQETQYF. The CDR3, as DNA: TGTGCCAGCGCGGGGGGAGCGGGTGACCAAGAGACCCAGTACTTC. Variable domain in full (rest from reference TRBV18 and TRBJ2-5): NAGVMQNPRHLVRRRGQEARLRCSPMKGHSHVYWYRQLPEEGLKFMVYLQKENIIDESGMPKERFSAEFPKEGPSILRIQQVVRGDSAAYFCASAGGAGDQETQYFGPGTRLLVL.

This chain joins TRBV5-4 and TRBJ1-3; D is possibly TRBD1 (5 bases). Trimming cost V 0 bases and J 0 bases, with 16 bases left between them. This CDR3 region has 18 residues. Germline CDR1 is SGHNT and CDR2 is YYREEE (reference sequence). The DNA of the CDR3 is TGTGCCAGCAGCTTGGCCACTCAGGGACCGCGCTCTGGAAACACCATATATTTT. Amino acids: CASSLATQGPRSGNTIYF.

The gene calls are TRBV6-5 and TRBJ2-7, with D possibly being TRBD1 or TRBD2 (5 bases each). Trimming removed 2 bases from V and 2 bases from J, with 13 bases in between. CDR1 and CDR2 (germline): MNHEY, SVGAGI. This CDR3 contains 15 residues. This CDR3 reads CASSYRGRGTYEQYF. In DNA form, the CDR3 reads TGTGCCAGCAGTTACCGGGGCAGAGGAACCTACGAGCAGTACTTC.

The V and J genes are TRBV5-6 and TRBJ2-5; D call uncertain. CDR1 and CDR2 (germline): SGHDT, YYEEEE. Trimming removed 2 bases at V and 5 bases at J, with 10 bases between. This CDR3 region has 13 residues. CDR3 in amino acids: CASSLLGWETQYF. As DNA, the CDR3 is TGTGCCAGCAGCTTATTGGGGTGGGAGACCCAGTACTTC.